The sequence of this T cell receptor (beta chain) was determined in a study (dated by TCRdb to the late 2010s). In terms of the full investigation: To characterize human CD8+ TCR repertoires that recognize immunodominant viral antigens, the researchers relied on sequence and structural analyses.

In the germline V gene (reference sequence), CDR1 corresponds to MNHEY and CDR2 to SMNVEV. The CDR3 holds 14 amino acids from the cysteine to the phenylalanine. Solely the CDR3 DNA is kept, with 42 bases framed from the first base. After removal of 7 bases from V and 1 base from J, the junction retains 3 bases not matched to a gene. Worth noting for this clonotype: Its antigen is not yet known. Base qualities are not recorded, but no much larger clone differs from it by a single base.

General study outcomes and caveats: Reports indicated that CD8+ TCR repertoires specific to different immunodominant viral antigens were highly diverse and distinct from one another.

TCRdb records Illumina HiSeq 2500 as the sequencer. The public reads were quality trimmed at Q25 with fastp and then assembled into clones with MiXCR by TCRdb, keeping productive beta chains. Rows with a matching CDR3 protein are joined into one entry that keeps the most common DNA and genes. This sample's table lists some 20 distinct CDR3 sequences. The source material was CD8+ T cells (not recorded whether cultured). The TCR comes from a male donor. The V and J segments used are TRBV27 and TRBJ2-3; 9 bases in between match TRBD2. The CDR3 reads CASTLAGGTDTQYF. The sequence in DNA is TGTGCCAGCACCTTAGCGGGGGGCACAGATACGCAGTATTTT.